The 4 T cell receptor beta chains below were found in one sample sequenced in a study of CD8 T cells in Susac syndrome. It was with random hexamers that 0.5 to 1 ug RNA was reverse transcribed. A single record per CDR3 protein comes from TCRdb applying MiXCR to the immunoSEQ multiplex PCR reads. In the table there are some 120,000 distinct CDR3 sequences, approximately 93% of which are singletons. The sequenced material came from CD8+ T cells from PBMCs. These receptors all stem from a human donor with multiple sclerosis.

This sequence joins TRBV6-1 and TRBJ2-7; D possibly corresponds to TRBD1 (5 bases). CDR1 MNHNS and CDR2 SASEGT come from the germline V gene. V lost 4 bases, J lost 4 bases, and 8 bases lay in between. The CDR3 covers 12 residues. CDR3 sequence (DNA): TGTGCCAGCAGTGCGCCAGGGTACGAGCAGTACGTC. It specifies CASSAPGYEQYV.

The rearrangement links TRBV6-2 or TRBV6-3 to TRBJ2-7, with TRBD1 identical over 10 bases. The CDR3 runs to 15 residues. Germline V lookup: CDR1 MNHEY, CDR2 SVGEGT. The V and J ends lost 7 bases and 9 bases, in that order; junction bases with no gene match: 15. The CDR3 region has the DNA TGTGCCAGCATGGGCCGGGACAGGGGTAAGACGGTGCAGTACTTC. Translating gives CASMGRDRGKTVQYF.

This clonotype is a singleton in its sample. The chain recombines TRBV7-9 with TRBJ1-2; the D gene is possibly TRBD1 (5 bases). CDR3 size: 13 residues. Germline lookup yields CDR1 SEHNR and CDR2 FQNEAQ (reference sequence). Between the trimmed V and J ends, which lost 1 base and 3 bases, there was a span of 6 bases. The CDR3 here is CASSLGDHYGYTF. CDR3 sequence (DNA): TGTGCCAGCAGCTTAGGGGACCACTATGGCTACACCTTC.

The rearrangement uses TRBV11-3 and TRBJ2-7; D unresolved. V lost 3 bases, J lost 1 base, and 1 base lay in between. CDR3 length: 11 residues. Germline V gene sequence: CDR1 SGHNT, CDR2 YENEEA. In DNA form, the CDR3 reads TGTGCCAGCAGCTTTTCCTACGAGCAGTACGTC. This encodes CASSFSYEQYV.